This TCR beta chain came from a study of blood T cell repertoires in COVID-19. About the research overall: Samples taken during acute and convalescent COVID-19 were collected in the United States, Italy and Spain.

Enrolment of Seattle patients took place during active infection, and they were followed longitudinally. Only in-frame clones appear in the TCRdb table, and some are missing; sequencing was by immunoSEQ multiplex PCR. The table shows approximately 97,000 clones, with approximately 90% occurring only once. Per germline, CDR1 LGHDT and CDR2 YNNKEL (reference sequence). The CDR3 has 14 amino acids. Trimming pared 1 base from V and 8 bases from J, leaving 9 bases between. This TCR was recovered from a woman aged 50 to 60 with COVID-19, enrolled during active disease. Specimen: peripheral blood. The chain has TRBV3-1 (or the pseudogene TRBV3-2) and TRBJ1-6; D perhaps matches TRBD1 (5 bases). CDR3 sequence reads: CASSQGGIDSPLHF. The DNA for the CDR3 is TGTGCCAGCAGCCAAGGGGGCATTGATTCACCCCTCCACTTT.